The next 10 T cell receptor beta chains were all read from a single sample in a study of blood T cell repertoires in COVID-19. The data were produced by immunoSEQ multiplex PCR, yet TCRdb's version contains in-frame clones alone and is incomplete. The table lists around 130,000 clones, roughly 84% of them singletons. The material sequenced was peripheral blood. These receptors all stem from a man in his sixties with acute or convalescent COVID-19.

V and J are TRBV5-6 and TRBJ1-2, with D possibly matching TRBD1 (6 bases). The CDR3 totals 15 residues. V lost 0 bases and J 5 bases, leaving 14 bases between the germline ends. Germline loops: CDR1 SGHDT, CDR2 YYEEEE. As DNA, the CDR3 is TGTGCCAGCAGCTTGGAGGGGGTGAGATGGTATGGCTACACCTTC. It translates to CASSLEGVRWYGYTF.

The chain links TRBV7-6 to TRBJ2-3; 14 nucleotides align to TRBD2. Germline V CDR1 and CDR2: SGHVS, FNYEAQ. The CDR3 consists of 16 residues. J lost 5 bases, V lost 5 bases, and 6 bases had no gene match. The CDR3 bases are TGTGCCAGCAGCATGGGGACTAGCGGGGGCCAAGATACGCAGTATTTT. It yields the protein CASSMGTSGGQDTQYF. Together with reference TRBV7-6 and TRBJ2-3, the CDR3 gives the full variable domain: GAGVSQSPRYKVTKRGQDVALRCDPISGHVSLYWYRQALGQGPEFLTYFNYEAQQDKSGLPNDRFSAERPEGSISTLTIQRTEQRDSAMYRCASSMGTSGGQDTQYFGPGTRLTVL.

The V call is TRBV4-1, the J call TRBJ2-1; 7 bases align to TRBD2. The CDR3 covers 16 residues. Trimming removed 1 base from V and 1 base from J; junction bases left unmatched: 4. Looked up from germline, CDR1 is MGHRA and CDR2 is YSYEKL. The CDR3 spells CASSQAGRGSYNEQFF. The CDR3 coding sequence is TGCGCCAGCAGCCAAGCGGGGAGGGGATCCTACAATGAGCAGTTCTTC.

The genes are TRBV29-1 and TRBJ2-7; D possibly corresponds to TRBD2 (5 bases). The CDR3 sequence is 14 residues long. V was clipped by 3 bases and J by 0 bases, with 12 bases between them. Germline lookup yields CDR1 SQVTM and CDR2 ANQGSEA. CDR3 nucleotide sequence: TGCAGCGTTGAGGAGGCCGAGCGCTCCTACGAGCAGTACTTC. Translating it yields CSVEEAERSYEQYF.

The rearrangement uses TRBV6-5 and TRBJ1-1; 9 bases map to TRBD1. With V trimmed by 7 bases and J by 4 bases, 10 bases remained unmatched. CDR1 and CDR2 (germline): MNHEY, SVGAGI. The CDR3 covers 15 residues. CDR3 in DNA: TGTGCCAGCATCCCGGGACAGGGTTACCCCACTGAAGCTTTCTTT. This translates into CASIPGQGYPTEAFF.

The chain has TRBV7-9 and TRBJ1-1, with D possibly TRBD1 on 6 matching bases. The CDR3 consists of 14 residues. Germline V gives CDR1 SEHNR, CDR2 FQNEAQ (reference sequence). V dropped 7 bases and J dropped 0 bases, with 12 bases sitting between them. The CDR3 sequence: CASILGQLNTEAFF. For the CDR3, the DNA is TGTGCCAGCATCCTCGGACAGTTGAACACTGAAGCTTTCTTT.

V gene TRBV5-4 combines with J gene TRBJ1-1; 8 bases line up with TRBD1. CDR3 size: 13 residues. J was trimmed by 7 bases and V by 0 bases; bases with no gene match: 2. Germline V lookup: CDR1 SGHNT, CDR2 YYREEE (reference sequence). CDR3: CASSLAGGLEAFF. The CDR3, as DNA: TGTGCCAGCAGCTTGGCAGGGGGCCTTGAAGCTTTCTTT.

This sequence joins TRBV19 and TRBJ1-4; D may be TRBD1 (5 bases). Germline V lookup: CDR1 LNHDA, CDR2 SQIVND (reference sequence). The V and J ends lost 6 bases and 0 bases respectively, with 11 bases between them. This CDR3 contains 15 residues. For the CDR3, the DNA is TGTGCCAGTAGCACCCAGGGATCAACTAATGAAAAACTGTTTTTT. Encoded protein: CASSTQGSTNEKLFF.

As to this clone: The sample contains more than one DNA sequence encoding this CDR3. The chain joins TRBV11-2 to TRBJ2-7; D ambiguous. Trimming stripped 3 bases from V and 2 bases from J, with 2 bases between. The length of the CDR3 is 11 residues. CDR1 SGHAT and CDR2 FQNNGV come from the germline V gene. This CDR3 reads CASSFTYEQYF. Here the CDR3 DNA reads TGTGCCAGCAGCTTCACCTACGAGCAGTACTTC.

CDR3 amino acids: CASSRQGVMGTEAFF. The CDR3 nucleotides read TGTGCCAGCAGCCGACAGGGGGTGATGGGCACTGAAGCTTTCTTT. The V gene is TRBV11-1, the J gene TRBJ1-1; 9 nucleotides align to TRBD1. CDR1 SGHAT and CDR2 FQDESV come from the germline V gene (reference sequence). V shed 5 bases, J shed 4 bases, and the junction held 8 bases outside the gene matches. The CDR3 consists of 15 residues.